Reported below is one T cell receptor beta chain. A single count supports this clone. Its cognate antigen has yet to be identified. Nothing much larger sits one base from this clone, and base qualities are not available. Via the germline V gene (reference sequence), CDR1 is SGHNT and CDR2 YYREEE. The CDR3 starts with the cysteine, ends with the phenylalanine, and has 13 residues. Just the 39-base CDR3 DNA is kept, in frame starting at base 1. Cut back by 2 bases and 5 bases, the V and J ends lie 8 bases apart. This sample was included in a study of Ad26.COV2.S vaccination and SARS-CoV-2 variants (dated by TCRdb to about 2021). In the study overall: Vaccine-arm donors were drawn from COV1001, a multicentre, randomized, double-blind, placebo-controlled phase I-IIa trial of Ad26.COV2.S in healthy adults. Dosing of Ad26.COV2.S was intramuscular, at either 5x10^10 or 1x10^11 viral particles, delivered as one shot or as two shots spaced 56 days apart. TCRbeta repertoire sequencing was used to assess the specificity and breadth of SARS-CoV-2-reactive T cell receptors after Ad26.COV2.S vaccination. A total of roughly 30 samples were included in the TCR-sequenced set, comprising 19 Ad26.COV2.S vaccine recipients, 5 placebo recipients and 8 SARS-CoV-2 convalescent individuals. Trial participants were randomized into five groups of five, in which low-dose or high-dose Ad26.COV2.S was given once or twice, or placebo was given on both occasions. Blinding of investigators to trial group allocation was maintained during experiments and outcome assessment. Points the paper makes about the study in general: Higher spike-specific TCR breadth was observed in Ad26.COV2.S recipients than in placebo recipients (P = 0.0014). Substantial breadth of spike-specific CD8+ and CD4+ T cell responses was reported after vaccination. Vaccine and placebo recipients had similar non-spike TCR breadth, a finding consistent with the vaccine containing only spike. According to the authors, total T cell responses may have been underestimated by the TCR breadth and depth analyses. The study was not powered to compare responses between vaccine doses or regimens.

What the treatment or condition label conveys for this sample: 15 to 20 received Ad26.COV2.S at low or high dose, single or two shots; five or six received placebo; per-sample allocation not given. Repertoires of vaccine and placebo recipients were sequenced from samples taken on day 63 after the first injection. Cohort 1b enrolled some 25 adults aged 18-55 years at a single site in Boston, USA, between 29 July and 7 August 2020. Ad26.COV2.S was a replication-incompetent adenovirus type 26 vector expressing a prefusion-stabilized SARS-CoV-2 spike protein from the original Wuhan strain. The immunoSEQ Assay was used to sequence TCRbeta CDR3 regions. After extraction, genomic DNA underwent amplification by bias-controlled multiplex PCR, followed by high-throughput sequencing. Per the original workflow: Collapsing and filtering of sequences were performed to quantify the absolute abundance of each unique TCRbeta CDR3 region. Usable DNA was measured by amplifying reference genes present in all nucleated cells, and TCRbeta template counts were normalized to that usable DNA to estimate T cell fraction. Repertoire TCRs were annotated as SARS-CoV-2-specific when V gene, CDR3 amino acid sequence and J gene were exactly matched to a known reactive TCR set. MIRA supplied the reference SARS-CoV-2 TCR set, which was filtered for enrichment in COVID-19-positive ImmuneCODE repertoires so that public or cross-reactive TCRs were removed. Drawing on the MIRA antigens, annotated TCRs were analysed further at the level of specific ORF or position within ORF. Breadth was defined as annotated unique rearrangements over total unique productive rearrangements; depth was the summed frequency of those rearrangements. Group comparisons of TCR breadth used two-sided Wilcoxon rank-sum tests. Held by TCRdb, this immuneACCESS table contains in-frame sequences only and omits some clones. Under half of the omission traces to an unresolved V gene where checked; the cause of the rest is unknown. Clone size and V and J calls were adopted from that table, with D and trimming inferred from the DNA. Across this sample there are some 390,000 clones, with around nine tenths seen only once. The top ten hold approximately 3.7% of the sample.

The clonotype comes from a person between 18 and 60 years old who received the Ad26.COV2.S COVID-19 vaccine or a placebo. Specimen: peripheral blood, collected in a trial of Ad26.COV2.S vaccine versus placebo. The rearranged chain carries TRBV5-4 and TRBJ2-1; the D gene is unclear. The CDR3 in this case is CASSFGSNNEQFF. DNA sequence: TGTGCCAGCAGCTTCGGGTCCAACAATGAGCAGTTCTTC.